The 25 T cell receptor beta chains below come from one sample, sequenced in a study of shared clonotypes between healthy human individuals. Sequencing used immunoSEQ multiplex PCR; TCRdb keeps in-frame clones, though not all of them. Among some 1 million clones listed, around 75% were seen once. Sample: memory CD4+ T cells sorted from blood. As to subset: CD45RA-negative fraction. These receptors all come from a man between 18 and 35 years old in good health.

The rearrangement links TRBV5-1 to TRBJ2-1, with 9 bases matching TRBD2. The CDR3 loop spans 15 amino acids. The ends lost 1 base at V and 4 bases at J; junction bases unmatched: 3. Germline loops: CDR1 SGHRS, CDR2 YFSETQ. CDR3: CASSLTLAGYNEQFF. CDR3 DNA sequence: TGCGCCAGCAGCTTGACACTAGCGGGTTACAATGAGCAGTTCTTC.

There are a few counts of this clone. The CDR3 spells CASSFGDPNSPLHF. CDR3 nucleotides: TGTGCCAGCAGTTTCGGGGACCCAAATTCACCCCTCCACTTT. The chain carries TRBV27 and TRBJ1-6; a possible D gene is TRBD1 (5 bases). V was clipped by 3 bases and J by 7 bases, with 10 bases between them. The CDR3 extends over 14 amino acids. In germline, CDR1 is MNHEY, CDR2 SMNVEV (reference sequence).

This chain connects TRBV15 to TRBJ2-1; D may be TRBD1 (5 bases). The CDR3 spans 15 residues. V dropped 4 bases and J dropped 0 bases, with 10 bases sitting between them. The germline V gene has CDR1 LNHNV and CDR2 YYDKDF (reference sequence). CDR3 in DNA: TGTGCCACCAGCATCGACAGAAACTCCTACAATGAGCAGTTCTTC. Its translation is CATSIDRNSYNEQFF.

This clone was counted only a few times. V gene TRBV10-3 combines with J gene TRBJ2-5; 7 nucleotides line up with TRBD1. The J call may not be correct, given that the DNA end is closer to TRBJ2-7. The CDR3 sequence is 12 residues long. Germline loops: CDR1 ENHRY, CDR2 SYGVKD. CDR3 coding DNA: TGTGCCATCAGGGAGACAGGGAACGAGCAGTACTTC. As protein: CAIRETGNEQYF.

The chain recombines TRBV10-3 with TRBJ2-5; 9 bases map to TRBD2. Trimming removed 4 bases from V and 7 bases from J; junction bases left unmatched: 13. CDR1 and CDR2 (germline): ENHRY, SYGVKD. The CDR3 is 16 residues long. CDR3 region: CAISVSWTSAEGTQYF. In nucleotides, the CDR3 is TGTGCCATCAGTGTTTCGTGGACTAGCGCCGAAGGGACCCAGTACTTC.

The V and J genes are TRBV2 and TRBJ2-2; D perhaps matches TRBD1 (5 bases). V lost 8 bases and J lost 2, with 18 bases in between. This CDR3 contains 16 residues. From germline, CDR1 is SNHLY and CDR2 FYNNEI. Here the CDR3 DNA reads TGTGCCAGCGCTCCCCGCGGCAGGGCAAACACCGGGGAGCTGTTTTTT. Protein product: CASAPRGRANTGELFF.

This sequence joins TRBV5-4 and TRBJ2-2; D may correspond to TRBD1 or TRBD2 (6 bases each). The CDR3 is 14 amino acids. Trimming removed 4 bases at V and 5 bases at J, with 12 bases between. Germline V gene data show CDR1 as SGHNT and CDR2 as YYREEE (reference sequence). The CDR3 sequence is CASSGQGRTGELFF. CDR3 coding DNA: TGTGCCAGCAGCGGGCAGGGGAGGACCGGGGAGCTGTTTTTT. Together with reference TRBV5-4 and TRBJ2-2, the CDR3 gives the full variable domain: ETGVTQSPTHLIKTRGQQVTLRCSSQSGHNTVSWYQQALGQGPQFIFQYYREEENGRGNFPPRFSGLQFPNYSSELNVNALELDDSALYLCASSGQGRTGELFFGEGSRLTVL.

The rearrangement links TRBV5-1 to TRBJ2-3, with unresolved D. The CDR3 has 17 residues. V lost 0 bases and J 3 bases, leaving 17 bases between the germline ends. Germline loops: CDR1 SGHRS, CDR2 YFSETQ. CDR3: CASSLAPGSTGTDTQYF. CDR3 nucleotide sequence: TGCGCCAGCAGCTTGGCCCCCGGCTCAACTGGGACAGATACGCAGTATTTT.

The chain has TRBV5-6 and TRBJ2-5; TRBD2 aligns across 9 bases. This CDR3 contains 16 residues. The germline V gene encodes CDR1 SGHDT and CDR2 YYEEEE. Losses at the gene ends were 2 bases for V and 0 bases for J; bases not matched to a gene: 5. CDR3 sequence reads: CASSLISGGYQETQYF. The DNA of the CDR3 is TGTGCCAGCAGCTTAATTAGCGGGGGCTACCAAGAGACCCAGTACTTC.

This clone occurred a few times. The V and J genes are TRBV4-2 and TRBJ2-1; 9 nucleotides match TRBD2. V trimming: 3 bases; J trimming: 9 bases; junction bases outside the gene matches: 6. CDR1 is LGHNA and CDR2 is YNFKEQ in the germline V gene. CDR3 length: 14 residues. The CDR3 nucleotides are TGTGCCAGCAGCCAGGGGACTAGCTTGGGTGAGCAGTTCTTC. Translated: CASSQGTSLGEQFF.

In the case of this clone: A far bigger clonotype differs at one base, so this is likely a read error. The V call is TRBV7-8, the J call TRBJ2-2; D gene ambiguous. The length of the CDR3 is 12 residues. V was shortened by 5 bases and J by 3 bases, with 4 bases between the two germline ends. Germline loops: CDR1 SGHVS, CDR2 FQNEAQ. This chain's CDR3 is CASSTDTGELFF. For the CDR3, the DNA is TGTGCCAGCAGCACCGACACCGGGGAGCTGTTTTTT.

This chain joins TRBV6-5 and TRBJ1-1; D ambiguous. V lost 7 bases and J 2 bases, leaving 14 bases between the germline ends. CDR3 length: 14 amino acids. The V gene's germline CDR1 is MNHEY and CDR2 SVGAGI. CDR3 loop: CASNKHLPNTEAFF. The CDR3 nucleotides read TGTGCCAGCAACAAACACCTTCCTAACACTGAAGCTTTCTTT.

This clone was observed a handful of times. The chain joins TRBV30 to TRBJ1-1, with D hard to call. V shed 0 bases and J shed 7 bases, with 9 bases lying between them. Looked up from germline, CDR1 is GTSNPN and CDR2 is SVGIG (reference sequence). The CDR3 is 12 residues long. The CDR3, as DNA: TGTGCCTGGAGTGTACAGTGGGGTGAAGCTTTCTTT. Protein sequence: CAWSVQWGEAFF. Combining the CDR3 with reference TRBV30 and TRBJ1-1 gives the whole variable domain SQTIHQWPATLVQPVGSPLSLECTVEGTSNPNLYWYRQAAGRGLQLLFYSVGIGQISSEVPQNLSASRPQDRQFILSSKKLLLSDSGFYLCAWSVQWGEAFFGQGTRLTVV.

In this sample, this clone turned up a few times. The rearrangement uses TRBV25-1 and TRBJ2-5; D uncertain. Deletions cut 3 bases from V and 7 bases from J, with 15 bases between. The CDR3 extends over 14 amino acids. Germline values: CDR1 MGHDK, CDR2 SYGVNS. The CDR3 DNA reads TGTGCCAGCAGTGACCCCCTCCCCCCGGGGACCCAGTACTTC. Translated: CASSDPLPPGTQYF.

CDR3 coding DNA: TGTGCCTGGAGTGTAGGACAGGGGGCTGAAGCTTTCTTT. Its protein product is CAWSVGQGAEAFF. V usage is TRBV30 and J usage is TRBJ1-1, with 10 bases that match TRBD1. The CDR3 extends over 13 amino acids. J was trimmed by 6 bases and V by 0 bases; bases with no gene match: 1. CDR1 GTSNPN and CDR2 SVGIG come from the germline V gene (reference sequence).

V is TRBV6-1 and J is TRBJ1-1; no reliable D call. V shed 8 bases and J shed 4 bases, with 14 bases lying between them. The CDR3 runs 13 residues. Germline CDR1 is MNHNS and CDR2 is SASEGT. Here the CDR3 DNA reads TGTGCCAGCGTATATCGTCCGATCACTGAAGCTTTCTTT. Its translation is CASVYRPITEAFF.

This clone has just a few counts. Within the sample, other DNA sequences also encode this same CDR3. The chain links TRBV10-3 to TRBJ2-5; D is undetermined. The germline V gene encodes CDR1 ENHRY and CDR2 SYGVKD. CDR3 length equals 11 residues. The V and J ends lost 3 bases and 5 bases respectively, with 4 bases between them. CDR3: CAISDGETQYF. The CDR3 DNA follows: TGTGCCATCAGTGACGGCGAGACCCAGTACTTC.

The chain uses TRBV6-1 and TRBJ2-7; D assignment may be TRBD1 or TRBD2 (5 bases each). CDR1 and CDR2 (germline): MNHNS, SASEGT. This CDR3 is built from 12 residues. The germline V and J ends were trimmed by 8 bases and 5 bases, with 13 bases remaining between them. The CDR3 spells CASLRGINEQYF. DNA of the CDR3: TGTGCCAGCTTGAGGGGCATCAACGAGCAGTACTTC.

This chain links TRBV15 with TRBJ2-2, with TRBD2 as a possible D gene (5 bases). Trimming removed 5 bases at V and 1 base at J, with 11 bases between. CDR1 is LNHNV, CDR2 YYDKDF, per germline (reference sequence). This CDR3 spans 15 amino acids. CDR3 coding DNA: TGTGCCACCAGCGGGGAGAGCGGGAACACCGGGGAGCTGTTTTTT. It is translated as CATSGESGNTGELFF.

The chain links TRBV14 to TRBJ2-5, with D possibly matching TRBD2 (5 bases). V was clipped by 4 bases and J by 4 bases, with 16 bases between them. Per germline, CDR1 SGHDN and CDR2 FVKESK. The CDR3 contains 15 residues. The CDR3 bases are TGTGCCAGCAGCCTCCTCGGCCTAGCCGGAGAGACCCAGTACTTC. It translates to CASSLLGLAGETQYF.

V gene TRBV30 combines with J gene TRBJ1-6; D gene ambiguous. The V end lost 0 bases, the J end lost 3 bases, and 6 bases lay between the germline ends. From germline, CDR1 is GTSNPN and CDR2 SVGIG (reference sequence). The CDR3 covers 14 residues. CDR3 sequence reads: CAWSVPSYNSPLHF. CDR3 bases: TGTGCCTGGAGTGTGCCCAGCTATAATTCACCCCTCCACTTT.

The chain joins TRBV6-5 to TRBJ2-5, with a weak D call TRBD1 (6 bases). This CDR3 is 15 amino acids long. Between the trimmed V and J ends, which lost 4 bases and 6 bases, there was a span of 18 bases. Germline V lookup: CDR1 MNHEY, CDR2 SVGAGI. Here the CDR3 reads CASSSEQGLGKTQYF. DNA of the CDR3: TGTGCCAGCAGTTCCGAACAGGGATTAGGAAAGACCCAGTACTTC.

The genes are TRBV5-1 and TRBJ1-2, with D maybe TRBD1 (5 bases). The CDR3 spans 15 residues. Deletions cut 4 bases from V and 3 bases from J, with 16 bases between. Germline V CDR1 and CDR2: SGHRS, YFSETQ. CDR3 region: CASSLFLLGDYGYTF. In DNA form, the CDR3 reads TGCGCCAGCAGCCTGTTCTTATTAGGGGACTATGGCTACACCTTC.

This clone has more than one count but fewer than ten. The genes are TRBV30 and TRBJ1-2; 7 bases map to TRBD1. The germline V gene has CDR1 GTSNPN and CDR2 SVGIG (reference sequence). Trimming cost V 0 bases and J 7 bases; bases outside gene matches: 8. This CDR3 spans 14 amino acids. The CDR3, as DNA: TGTGCCTGGAGTGTAGCAGGGGGTGAGGTTGGCTACACCTTC. Its protein product is CAWSVAGGEVGYTF.

J is TRBJ2-1 and V is TRBV5-1; maybe TRBD2 (5 bases). The CDR3 has 15 amino acids. Looked up from germline, CDR1 is SGHRS and CDR2 is YFSETQ. Trimming left V 0 bases short and J 5 bases short, with 12 bases between. The CDR3 here is CASSLGASLHNEQFF. DNA of the CDR3: TGCGCCAGCAGCTTGGGAGCTAGCCTCCACAATGAGCAGTTCTTC.